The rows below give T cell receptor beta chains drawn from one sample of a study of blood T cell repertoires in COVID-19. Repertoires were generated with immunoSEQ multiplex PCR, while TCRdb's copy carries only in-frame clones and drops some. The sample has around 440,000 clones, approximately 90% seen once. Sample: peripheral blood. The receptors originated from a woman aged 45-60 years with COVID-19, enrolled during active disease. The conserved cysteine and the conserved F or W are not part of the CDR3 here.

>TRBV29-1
SVRTGGTDTQY
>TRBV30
AWSILGYGYT
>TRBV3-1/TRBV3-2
ASSQQRSGEKLF
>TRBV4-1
ASSFLGDNQPQH
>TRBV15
ATSRDGTAGYT
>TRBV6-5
ASSRDTGVNYGYT
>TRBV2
ASTLQGLLLTDTQY
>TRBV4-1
ASSHLQGIDTGELF
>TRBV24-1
ATSEDTGTGFGTQY
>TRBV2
ASSLGLAVYEQY
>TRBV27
ASSPPQTRKHSPLH
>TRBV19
ASRRTGTDEQY
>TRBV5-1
ASSLVPRGNYGYT
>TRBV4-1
ASSQVLVTLKLEGYT
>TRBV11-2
ASSRGVQGGGQETQY
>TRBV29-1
SVILGGGNQPQH
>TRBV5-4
ASSADGTGYGEQY
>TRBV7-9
ASSQFGQGSREKLF
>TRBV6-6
ASSPSVSGANVLT
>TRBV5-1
ASRRGTEDEQY
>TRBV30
AWQRTGPDTQY
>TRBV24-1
ATSDRALDNTDTQY
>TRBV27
ASSYTGLDGYT
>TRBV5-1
ASSLGRGHSPLH
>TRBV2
ASRYLRVEEGYT
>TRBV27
ASSPRENTEAF
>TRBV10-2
ASSEPTGVNQPQH
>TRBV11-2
ASSLSGDSPLH
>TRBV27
ASSYGGGISYEQY
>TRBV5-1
ASSLGQGYNEQF
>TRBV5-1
ASSFEPGTGSYEQY
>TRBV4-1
ASSHRTGGNTIY
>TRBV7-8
ASSLYGNSYEQY
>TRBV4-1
ASSQGQGTGNTIY
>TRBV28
ASRTGMNSPLH
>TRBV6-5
ASSLGGSHGNTIY
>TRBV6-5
ASSIMTGNEKLF
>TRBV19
ASMDLQGSYGNTIY
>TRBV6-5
ASINRANEQF
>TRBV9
ASSVEEGVGSNYGYT
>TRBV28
ASRGPRGNSPLH
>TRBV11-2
ASSSLGGGYT
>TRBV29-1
SVGTSGYREQY
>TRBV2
ATPTANYGYT
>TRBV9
ASSEGDRGLNTEAF
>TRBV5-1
ASRGGDTEAF
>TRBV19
ASSRGTFSYEQY
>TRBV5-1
ASSLGEGNQPQH